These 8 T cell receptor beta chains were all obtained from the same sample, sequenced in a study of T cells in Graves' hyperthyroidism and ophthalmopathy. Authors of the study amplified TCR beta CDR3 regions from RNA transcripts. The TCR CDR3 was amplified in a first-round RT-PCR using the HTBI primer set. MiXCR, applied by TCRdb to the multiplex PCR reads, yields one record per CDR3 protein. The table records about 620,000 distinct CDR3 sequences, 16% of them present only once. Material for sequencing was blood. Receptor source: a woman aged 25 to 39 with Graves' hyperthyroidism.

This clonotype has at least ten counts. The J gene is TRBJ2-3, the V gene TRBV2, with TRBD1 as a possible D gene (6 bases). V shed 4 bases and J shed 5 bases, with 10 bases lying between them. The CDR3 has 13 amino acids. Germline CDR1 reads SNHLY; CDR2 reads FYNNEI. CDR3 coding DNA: TGTGCCAGCAGTGGTAACAGGGAAGATACGCAGTATTTT. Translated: CASSGNREDTQYF.

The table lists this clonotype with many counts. CDR3 bases: TGTGCCAGCAGCTTATTATCCCCGGGACAGGGTCTACATGAAGCTTTCTTT. This gives the protein CASSLLSPGQGLHEAFF. The chain couples TRBV7-2 to TRBJ1-1; TRBD1 matches at 9 bases. Germline V gene sequence: CDR1 SGHTA, CDR2 FQGNSA. V lost 2 bases, J lost 7 bases, and 14 bases stayed unmatched. The CDR3 is made up of 17 amino acids.

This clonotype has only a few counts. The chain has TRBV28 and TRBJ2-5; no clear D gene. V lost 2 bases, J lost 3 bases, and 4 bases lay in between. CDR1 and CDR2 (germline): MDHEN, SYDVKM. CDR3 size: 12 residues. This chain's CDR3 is CASSLLKETQYF. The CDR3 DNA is TGTGCCAGCAGTTTACTGAAAGAGACCCAGTACTTC.

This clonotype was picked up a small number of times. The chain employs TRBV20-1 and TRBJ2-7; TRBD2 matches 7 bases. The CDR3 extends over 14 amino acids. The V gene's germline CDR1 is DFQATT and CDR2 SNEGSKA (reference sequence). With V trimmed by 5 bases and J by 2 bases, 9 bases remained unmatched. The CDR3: CSAPTSLMTYEQYF. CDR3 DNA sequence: TGCAGTGCTCCGACTAGCTTAATGACCTACGAGCAGTACTTC.

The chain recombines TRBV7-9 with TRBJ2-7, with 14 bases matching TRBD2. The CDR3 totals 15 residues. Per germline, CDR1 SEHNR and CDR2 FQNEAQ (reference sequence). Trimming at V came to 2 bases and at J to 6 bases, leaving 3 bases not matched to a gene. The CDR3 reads CASSLKGLAGAEQYF. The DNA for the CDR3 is TGTGCCAGCAGCTTAAAGGGACTAGCGGGAGCCGAGCAGTACTTC.

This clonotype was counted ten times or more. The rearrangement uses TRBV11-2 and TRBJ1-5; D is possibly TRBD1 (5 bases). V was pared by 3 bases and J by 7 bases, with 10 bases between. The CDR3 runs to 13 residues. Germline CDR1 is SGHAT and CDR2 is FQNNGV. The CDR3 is CASSFRDTQPQHF. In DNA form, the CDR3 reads TGTGCCAGCAGCTTCAGGGATACGCAGCCCCAGCATTTT. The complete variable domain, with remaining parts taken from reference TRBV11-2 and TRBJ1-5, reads EAGVAQSPRYKIIEKRQSVAFWCNPISGHATLYWYQQILGQGPKLLIQFQNNGVVDDSQLPKDRFSAERLKGVDSTLKIQPAKLEDSAVYLCASSFRDTQPQHFGDGTRLSIL.

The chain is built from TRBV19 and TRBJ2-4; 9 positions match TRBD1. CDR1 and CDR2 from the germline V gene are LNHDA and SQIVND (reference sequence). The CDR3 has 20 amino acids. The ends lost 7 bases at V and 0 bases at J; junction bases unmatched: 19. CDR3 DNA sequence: TGTGCCAGTAAACTTTGGACTCGGGACAGGGCTGGGCTAGCCAAAAACATTCAGTACTTC. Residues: CASKLWTRDRAGLAKNIQYF.

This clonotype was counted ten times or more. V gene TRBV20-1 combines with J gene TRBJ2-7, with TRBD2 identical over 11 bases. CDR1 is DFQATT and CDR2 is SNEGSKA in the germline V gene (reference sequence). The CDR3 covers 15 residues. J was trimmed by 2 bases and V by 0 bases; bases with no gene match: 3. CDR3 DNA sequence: TGCAGTGCTAGAGACCCGGGACTAGCGGCCTACGAGCAGTACTTC. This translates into CSARDPGLAAYEQYF.